This TCR beta chain was recovered during a study of blood T cell repertoires in COVID-19. Overall study context: Sample material is recorded as cDNA or gDNA derived from T cells, B-cell-depleted T cells, or PBMCs.

Germline V gene sequence: CDR1 SGHRS, CDR2 YFSETQ. This CDR3 contains 14 residues. The V end was cut by 0 bases, the J end by 0 bases, with 6 bases between. In the source study's methods: Amplified reference gene primers provided the basis for estimating nucleated cell counts. TCRdb's copy holds only in-frame clones and misses some; the assay was immunoSEQ multiplex PCR. That table gives V, J and clone size, and the DNA gave D and trimming. The sample includes approximately 30,000 clones, around 92% seen only once; the top ten take 2% to 3%. The chain combines TRBV5-1 with TRBJ1-1; D is undetermined. The receptor comes from a human donor in a cohort sampled during active COVID-19. The source material was peripheral blood. Here the CDR3 reads CASSLDSMNTEAFF. The CDR3 DNA is TGCGCCAGCAGCTTGGACTCCATGAACACTGAAGCTTTCTTT.